This T cell receptor (beta chain) comes out of a study of blood T cell repertoires in COVID-19. Study in general: Spain, Italy and the United States supplied samples that represented acute and convalescent COVID-19.

Profiled with immunoSEQ multiplex PCR; TCRdb holds only in-frame clones, not every one. The repertoire includes about 94,000 clones, approximately 80% of them detected once, and roughly 19% sits in the top ten. The CDR3 is 17 amino acids. Germline V gene data show CDR1 as SGHRS and CDR2 as YFSETQ. V was pared by 1 base and J by 5 bases, with 9 bases of the junction left unmatched. The rearrangement joins TRBV5-1 to TRBJ2-5; the match to TRBD2 covers 12 bases. This receptor was obtained from a human donor in a cohort sampled during active COVID-19. Sequences were obtained from peripheral blood. This chain's CDR3 is CASSLRLAGGPGETQYF. The CDR3 DNA reads TGCGCCAGCAGCTTGAGGCTAGCGGGAGGGCCTGGTGAGACCCAGTACTTC.